This T cell receptor beta chain stems from a study of OX40 agonist ivuxolimab in advanced cancers. Assay: immunoSEQ multiplex PCR; the TCRdb copy retains only in-frame clones and omits some. The repertoire has about 59,000 clones, over 75% of them found once; the top ten carry around 2.1%. Comment on this clone: Its antigen remains unknown.

The CDR3 runs 14 residues. Trimming left V 4 bases short and J 4 bases short, with 14 bases between. Germline lookup yields CDR1 SGHRS and CDR2 YFSETQ. Findings and caveats of the study: Patients who responded partially at 0.1-3.0 mg/kg showed clonal expansion ranking among the lowest.

Sequences were derived from CD4+ or CD8+ T cells sorted from blood, sampled in a trial of the OX40 agonist ivuxolimab. V usage is TRBV5-1 and J usage is TRBJ1-1, with a tentative D call TRBD1 (6 bases). The TCR sequence derives from an adult with an advanced solid tumor such as melanoma, head and neck, liver or kidney cancer. CDR3 region: CASSGTLPGTEAFF. Written as DNA, the CDR3 is TGCGCCAGCAGCGGGACACTCCCAGGCACTGAAGCTTTCTTT.